This T cell receptor (beta chain) was observed in a study of cytomegalovirus exposure and HLA in healthy donors. Looking at the study overall: Among roughly 190 million T cells, an earlier analysis found 117 million unique TCR beta sequences.

Findings and limits, study-wide: Immune exposure data for these donors was limited to CMV serostatus. A later analysis found common viral pathogens apparently linked to several of the most significant clusters. Cytomegalovirus status was reportedly diagnosed by the classifier with high sensitivity and specificity.

With 60 Vbeta and 13 Jbeta primers, the PCR was carried out. Data came from immunoSEQ multiplex PCR; TCRdb stores just in-frame clones and leaves some out. The repertoire holds under 150,000 clones, with 70% to 75% as singletons. As regards this clone: Its antigen is undetermined.

Germline V gives CDR1 LNHNV, CDR2 YYDKDF (reference sequence). With 8 bases removed from V and 5 bases from J, the gap between germline ends came to 13 bases. The CDR3 runs 13 residues. This chain connects TRBV15 to TRBJ2-1; possible D gene TRBD1, 6 bases. The origin of this receptor is a woman aged 18-29 years in good health and CMV-seronegative. Sample: PBMCs. This CDR3 is CATGQRVDNEQFF. CDR3 nucleotide sequence: TGTGCCACCGGACAGCGAGTGGACAATGAGCAGTTCTTC.